Described below is a single T cell receptor (beta chain) sequence and its context. The specificity of this receptor is unknown. No qualities accompany the bases; no much larger clone lies one base away. Library preparation employed RACE. The listed sequencing device is NextSeq 500. During library preparation, unique molecular identifiers were attached to individual cDNA molecules so that TCRs could be counted in a quantitative, reproducible way. Each blood RNA sample was used to sequence both TCR alpha and TCR beta chains. The study's own analysis went as follows. A median of roughly 98,000 TCRs per sample was observed, with a range of about 23,224 to 700,000. V, J and CDR3 annotation of the TCR reads was performed with the Decombinator software suite. For PS versus PT1 abundance plots, all samples were subsampled to the same number of TCRs (28,000). TCRs were defined as expanded if absent before sensitization and observed at least eight times at the 2-week time point. Through fastp at Q25 and MiXCR, TCRdb rebuilt clones from the public reads, retaining in-frame beta chains. CDR3 protein duplicates are merged, each entry listing the most common genes and DNA. The V and J calls follow TCRdb's processing rather than the paper's. This sample has more than 75,000 distinct CDR3 sequences in its table, and around 10% of those were observed once. The ten largest clonotypes hold roughly 3.5% of the sample.

This entry is derived from a study of human T cells and chemical hapten exposure (dated by TCRdb to about 2021). About the study as a whole: For sensitization, 2% DPC in acetone was applied to a roughly 2 cm by roughly 2 cm area of upper inner arm skin. Peripheral blood TCR repertoire changes were tracked in vivo in alopecia patients during primary and secondary sensitization to the hapten diphenylcyclopropenone (DPC). Blood samples were taken from patients before sensitization (week 0) and at 2, 6 and about 24 weeks after DPC sensitization. Most of the patients in the cohort were female, and the cohort covered alopecia areata with under or over 50% scalp involvement, alopecia totalis and alopecia universalis. Weekly therapeutic DPC doses were additionally applied to the scalp of patients throughout the approximately 24-week study period. Blood for TCR sequencing was provided by twenty-nine alopecia patients at one to four time points (pre-sensitization, 2, 6 and 24 weeks). Patch testing was done on the upper back using Finn chambers containing 0.01% DPC, and results were scored after 6 days according to International Contact Dermatitis Research Group standards. The libraries were sequenced as a pool, and the TCR yield per sample differed mostly because of small variations in library volumes within the pool. The full study reports these points: All patients had alopecia, a presumed autoimmune disease, so their immune response might differ from that of healthy individuals. After repeated subsampling, changes were observed in the strength of the expansion versus patch-test correlation and in the threshold at which the correlation became significant. Expanded TCRs formed significantly more large CDR3 similarity clusters than pre-sensitization or healthy control sets, consistent with antigen-driven responses. The number of PT1 expanded TCRs positively correlated with patch test score, significant at thresholds 8, 16 and 32 but not 4. The number of TCRs above 1 in 1000 frequency did not change with DPC sensitization; there was no evidence of global repertoire structure alterations.

Per the germline V gene, MGHRA is the CDR1 and YSYEKL is the CDR2. The junction carries 7 bases between V and J, which are trimmed by 3 bases and 8 bases respectively. From the cysteine up to the phenylalanine, the CDR3 has a length of 12 residues. Left in the record is the CDR3 DNA by itself, 36 bases read in frame from the first base. Explained via the paper, the time point label denotes: pre-sensitization, week 0. In light of the paper, this sample's treatment or condition label describes: therapeutic diphenylcyclopropenone sensitization with weekly scalp DPC. At every patch-test visit, the blood draw took place before the patch test was put on. To be eligible, patients had to be aged 18 to 70, diagnosed with alopecia and judged suitable for DPC therapy, while pregnant patients were excluded. Unfractionated whole blood was collected in Tempus Blood RNA tubes, and total RNA was extracted from that blood.

This material consisted of whole blood, taken in connection with sensitization to the hapten diphenylcyclopropenone (DPC). The chain uses TRBV4-1 and TRBJ2-2, with an unclear D gene assignment. The origin of this receptor is a woman aged 40 to 49 with alopecia areata. Some clones in this sample may be carry-over from other donors' samples. Read as DNA, the sequence is TGCGCCAGCAGCCACGAGGTGGGGGAGCTGTTTTTT. It codes for CASSHEVGELFF.